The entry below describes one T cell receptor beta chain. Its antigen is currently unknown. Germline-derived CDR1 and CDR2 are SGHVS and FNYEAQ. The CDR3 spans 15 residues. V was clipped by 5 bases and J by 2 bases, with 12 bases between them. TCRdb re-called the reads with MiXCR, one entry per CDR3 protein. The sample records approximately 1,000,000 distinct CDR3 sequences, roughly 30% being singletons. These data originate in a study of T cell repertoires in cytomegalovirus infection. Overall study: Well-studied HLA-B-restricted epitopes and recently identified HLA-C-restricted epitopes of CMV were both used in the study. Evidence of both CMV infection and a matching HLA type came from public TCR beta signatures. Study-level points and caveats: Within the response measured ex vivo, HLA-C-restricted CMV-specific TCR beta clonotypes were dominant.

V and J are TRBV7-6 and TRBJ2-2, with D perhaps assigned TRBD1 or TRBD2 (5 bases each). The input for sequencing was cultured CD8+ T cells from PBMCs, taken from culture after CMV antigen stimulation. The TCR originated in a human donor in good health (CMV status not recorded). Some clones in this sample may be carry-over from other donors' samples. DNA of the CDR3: TGTGCCAGCAGCATCGGGGCCAGTAACACCGGGGAGCTGTTTTTT. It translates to CASSIGASNTGELFF.